One sample yielded the 8 T cell receptor beta chains listed below, sequenced in a study of shared clonotypes between healthy human individuals. Generated by immunoSEQ multiplex PCR, the TCRdb table keeps only in-frame clones and is missing some. The sample holds 450,000 to 500,000 clones, more than 75% seen once. Sequenced material: PBMCs. The receptor set was obtained from a woman aged 40-49 years in good health. Some clones in this sample may be carry-over from other donors' samples.

This clone was recorded many times. This may be a read error: a much more frequent sequence differs by one nucleotide. This rearrangement joins TRBV6-1 to TRBJ2-7; 9 bases align to TRBD1. The CDR3 runs to 12 residues. Germline V gives CDR1 MNHNS, CDR2 SASEGT. V lost 11 bases, J lost 2 bases, and 4 bases stayed unmatched. As DNA, the CDR3 is TGTGCCGGCGGGACAGGGACCTACGAGCAGTACTTC. It encodes CAGGTGTYEQYF.

The genes are TRBV28 and TRBJ2-5, with 16 bases that match TRBD2. The germline gives CDR1 MDHEN, CDR2 SYDVKM. The trim removed 6 bases at V and 13 bases at J, leaving 8 bases unmatched. The CDR3 is 14 amino acids. The chain's CDR3 is CASRQGLAGGIAYF. The CDR3 DNA follows: TGTGCCAGCAGACAGGGACTAGCGGGGGGGATTGCGTACTTC. The whole variable domain, filled in from reference TRBV28 and TRBJ2-5, reads DVKVTQSSRYLVKRTGEKVFLECVQDMDHENMFWYRQDPGLGLRLIYFSYDVKMKEKGDIPEGYSVSREKKERFSLILESASTNQTSMYLCASRQGLAGGIAYFGPGTRLLVL.

This clone was recorded once. V gene TRBV28 combines with J gene TRBJ2-7; possible D gene TRBD1, 6 bases. Looked up from germline, CDR1 is MDHEN and CDR2 is SYDVKM. The CDR3 has 12 residues. The V end lost 8 bases, the J end lost 2 bases, and 10 bases lay between the germline ends. The CDR3 loop reads CASRTVPYEQYF. The CDR3 DNA reads TGTGCCAGCCGGACAGTACCCTACGAGCAGTACTTC.

This clone appeared a single time. V gene TRBV10-3 combines with J gene TRBJ2-3; 10 bases line up with TRBD2. The CDR3 runs to 14 residues. CDR1 and CDR2 (germline): ENHRY, SYGVKD. V shed 6 bases and J 7 bases; nucleotides not matched to a gene: 7. The CDR3 region is CAIRTGTSENTQYF. CDR3 in DNA: TGTGCCATCAGGACCGGGACTAGCGAAAATACGCAGTATTTT.

J is TRBJ2-5 and V is TRBV7-6, with 14 bases aligning to TRBD2. Germline loops: CDR1 SGHVS, CDR2 FNYEAQ. V gave up 1 base and J gave up 5 bases; unmatched junction bases: 0. CDR3 length: 15 residues. The CDR3 region is CASSLGLAGGETQYF. The CDR3 DNA reads as TGTGCCAGCAGCTTAGGACTAGCGGGAGGGGAGACCCAGTACTTC.

This clone was seen more than once but under ten times. This sequence joins TRBV7-9 and TRBJ1-4; no reliable D call. This CDR3 is 13 amino acids long. Germline values: CDR1 SEHNR, CDR2 FQNEAQ (reference sequence). V lost 2 bases, J lost 4 bases, and 5 bases lay in between. The CDR3: CASSLLSNEKLFF. DNA for the CDR3: TGTGCCAGCAGCTTACTGAGTAATGAAAAACTGTTTTTT.

The chain recombines TRBV2 with TRBJ1-4, with TRBD1 matching over 12 bases. The CDR3 runs 15 residues. Germline V lookup: CDR1 SNHLY, CDR2 FYNNEI. Trimming cost V 6 bases and J 3 bases; bases outside gene matches: 2. In DNA form, the CDR3 reads TGTGCCAGCAGGGGACAGGGGGCGTCTAATGAAAAACTGTTTTTT. It yields the protein CASRGQGASNEKLFF.

The chain recombines TRBV18 with TRBJ2-3; D is undetermined. CDR1 and CDR2 (germline): KGHSH, LQKENI. Trimming left V 3 bases short and J 0 bases short, with 7 bases between. This CDR3 has 14 amino acids. CDR3 protein: CASSPRFSTDTQYF. CDR3 bases: TGTGCCAGCTCACCCAGGTTTAGCACAGATACGCAGTATTTT. Full variable domain (outside the CDR3, taken from reference TRBV18 and TRBJ2-3): NAGVMQNPRHLVRRRGQEARLRCSPMKGHSHVYWYRQLPEEGLKFMVYLQKENIIDESGMPKERFSAEFPKEGPSILRIQQVVRGDSAAYFCASSPRFSTDTQYFGPGTRLTVL.